What follows is one TCR beta chain and its context. The data derive from a study of blood T cell repertoires in COVID-19. Germline lookup yields CDR1 LNHDA and CDR2 SQIVND (reference sequence). V was clipped by 2 bases and J by 8 bases, with 10 bases between them. The CDR3 has 13 amino acids. Measured with immunoSEQ multiplex PCR; TCRdb has only the in-frame clones, and not every one. The table records some 130,000 clones, 84% of them present only once. The sequence derives from a man between 60 and 75 years old with acute or convalescent COVID-19. The chain uses TRBV19 and TRBJ2-1; D perhaps matches TRBD2 (6 bases). The sample consisted of peripheral blood. CDR3 amino acids: CASSISWDYEQFF. CDR3 in DNA: TGTGCCAGTAGTATATCTTGGGACTATGAGCAGTTCTTC.